One T cell receptor (beta chain) is described in this entry. Antigen: not known. This CDR3 contains 14 residues. Clones were read by immunoSEQ multiplex PCR, and TCRdb kept only the in-frame ones, dropping some. Of about 1.4 million clones in the sample, roughly 96% were seen once. This sample was taken from a study of shared clonotypes between healthy human individuals. Findings and caveats of the study: Between a few donors, naive CD4 clonotypes were shared at a level of about 5%. An expected dependence of interdonor clonotype sharing on sequencing depth was noted.

Sequenced: naive CD4+ T cells sorted from blood. As for subset: CD45RA+ positively selected. The sequence was obtained from a man aged 25-40 years in good health. The rearrangement uses TRBV21-1 and TRBJ2-7; whether TRBD2, the table's D call, matches the DNA was not checked. TRBV21-1 is tagged as a pseudogene. The CDR3 DNA sequence: TGTGCCAGCAGCAAAGCGGGACTAGCTGTCGAGCAGTACTTC. Translating gives CASSKAGLAVEQYF.